This TCR beta chain derives from a study of post-analysis software for immune sequencing data. Background on the study: Recorded subtypes: relapsing-remitting, secondary progressive, progressive-relapsing; some patients unannotated.

Unique molecular identifiers had been added to the TCR beta cDNA libraries. A population of about 1 to 11 million T cells gave rise to roughly 0.5 million cDNA molecules. TCRdb passed the PCR reads through MiXCR, listing each CDR3 protein once. This table has fewer than 850,000 distinct CDR3 sequences, just under 30% appearing once. CDR3 length: 14 residues. Germline CDR1 is MDHEN and CDR2 is SYDVKM. Trimming stripped 2 bases from V and 0 bases from J, with 8 bases between. Whole-study results and caveats: Roughly five TRBV segments were more frequent in patients than controls; TRBV5-6, TRBV5-1 and TRBV20-1 belonged to this group. There was significantly lower normalized Chao1 diversity in multiple sclerosis patients than in controls. By F measure, strong co-clustering occurred among samples prepared in the same batch.

About this clonotype: Its antigen is undetermined.

This TCR came from a girl aged 10-17 years with multiple sclerosis. The sample taken for sequencing was blood. The chain uses TRBV28 and TRBJ2-7; D not resolved. CDR3 in DNA: TGTGCCAGCAGTTTAAGCGACCTCTCCTACGAGCAGTACTTC. Its protein product is CASSLSDLSYEQYF.